One sample yielded the 32 T cell receptor beta chains listed below, sequenced in a study of blood T cell repertoires in COVID-19. Assay: immunoSEQ multiplex PCR; the TCRdb copy retains only in-frame clones and omits some. Of about 42,000 clones in the sample, about three quarters were seen once. Specimen: peripheral blood. The receptor set was obtained from a woman in her 70s with acute or convalescent COVID-19.

In its sample, this clone was seen a few times. The chain employs TRBV20-1 and TRBJ1-2; D unresolved. The CDR3 has 11 amino acids. The V end lost 3 bases, the J end lost 11 bases, and 13 bases lay between the germline ends. Germline values: CDR1 DFQATT, CDR2 SNEGSKA (reference sequence). DNA for the CDR3: TGCAGTGCTAGCCGAGAGCGGAGTTACACCTTC. This encodes CSASRERSYTF.

This rearrangement joins TRBV19 to TRBJ1-2; 7 positions match TRBD1. Germline trimming cut 7 bases from V and 6 bases from J; bases unmatched to any gene: 11. CDR3 length: 14 amino acids. Germline V CDR1 and CDR2: LNHDA, SQIVND (reference sequence). The CDR3 coding sequence is TGTGCCAGTAACCTCCGACAGGGTAGGGATGGCTACACCTTC. Amino acids: CASNLRQGRDGYTF. Together with reference TRBV19 and TRBJ1-2, the CDR3 gives the full variable domain: DGGITQSPKYLFRKEGQNVTLSCEQNLNHDAMYWYRQDPGQGLRLIYYSQIVNDFQKGDIAEGYSVSREKKESFPLTVTSAQKNPTAFYLCASNLRQGRDGYTFGSGTRLTVV.

The chain recombines TRBV30 with TRBJ1-6, with 9 bases identical to TRBD1. The CDR3 spans 14 residues. V lost 1 base, J lost 9 bases, and 4 bases stayed unmatched. CDR1 GTSNPN and CDR2 SVGIG come from the germline V gene (reference sequence). CDR3 sequence: CAWSEDRGFSPLHF. The CDR3 nucleotides are TGTGCCTGGAGTGAGGACAGGGGTTTTTCACCCCTCCACTTT.

This clone was counted many times. This sequence joins TRBV3-1 (or the pseudogene TRBV3-2) and TRBJ2-7; D is unclear. The length of the CDR3 is 12 residues. Trimming stripped 2 bases from V and 5 bases from J, with 7 bases between. CDR1 and CDR2 (germline): LGHDT, YNNKEL (reference sequence). The CDR3 protein is CASSQSGDEQYF. Written as DNA, the CDR3 is TGTGCCAGCAGCCAATCAGGTGACGAGCAGTACTTC.

The chain combines TRBV15 with TRBJ2-4, with TRBD2 as a possible D gene (5 bases). The CDR3 contains 15 residues. The germline V gene has CDR1 LNHNV and CDR2 YYDKDF (reference sequence). V was clipped by 0 bases and J by 9 bases, with 15 bases between them. The CDR3 loop is CATSRDVIWERIQYF. The CDR3 nucleotides are TGTGCCACCAGCAGAGATGTAATATGGGAGCGCATTCAGTACTTC.

This clone showed up just a few times. This chain's CDR3 is CASSQWRDRDTEAFF. DNA for the CDR3: TGCGCCAGCAGCCAATGGCGGGATAGGGACACTGAAGCTTTCTTT. The chain recombines TRBV4-3 with TRBJ1-1, with D uncertain. Germline lookup yields CDR1 LGHNA and CDR2 YSLEER. The V and J ends lost 2 bases and 3 bases respectively, with 13 bases between them. This CDR3 has 15 residues.

The chain combines TRBV19 with TRBJ2-1; 8 nucleotides agree with TRBD1. Trimming took 4 bases from V and 6 from J; bases not matched to a gene: 11. This CDR3 contains 16 residues. Germline values: CDR1 LNHDA, CDR2 SQIVND (reference sequence). CDR3 nucleotides: TGTGCCAGTAGTACCTTTCCGGGACAGGTCCCCAATGAGCAGTTCTTC. Protein sequence: CASSTFPGQVPNEQFF.

The chain joins TRBV9 to TRBJ1-2; 7 positions match TRBD1. Germline V gene sequence: CDR1 SGDLS, CDR2 YYNGEE. The V segment lost 0 bases and the J segment 2 bases; nucleotides outside the gene matches: 1. The CDR3 totals 14 residues. CDR3 amino acids: CASSVGGGNYGYTF. The DNA of the CDR3 is TGTGCCAGCAGCGTAGGAGGGGGCAACTATGGCTACACCTTC.

The J gene is TRBJ1-2, the V gene TRBV5-1; D possibly corresponds to TRBD1 (6 bases). The CDR3 sequence is 13 residues long. V was shortened by 4 bases and J by 2 bases, with 9 bases between the two germline ends. Germline assignment: CDR1 SGHRS and CDR2 YFSETQ. CDR3 amino acids: CASSEDRNYGYTF. DNA of the CDR3: TGCGCCAGCAGCGAGGACAGAAACTATGGCTACACCTTC.

The chain carries TRBV10-1 and TRBJ2-3; 10 nucleotides match TRBD1. CDR1 is WNHNN, CDR2 SYGVQD, per germline (reference sequence). The junction had 6 bases not matched to a gene; V was cut back by 8 bases and J by 4 bases. This CDR3 has 14 amino acids. CDR3 nucleotides: TGCGCCAGCCAGGACAGGGGGTTGTCAGATACGCAGTATTTT. Protein: CASQDRGLSDTQYF.

In DNA form, the CDR3 reads TGTGCCAGCAGCCCAAGACAGGGGGCGTACGACGAGCAGTACTTC. Translated: CASSPRQGAYDEQYF. The V gene is TRBV5-4, the J gene TRBJ2-7; TRBD1 agrees at 10 bases. From germline, CDR1 is SGHNT and CDR2 YYREEE (reference sequence). The J segment lost 5 bases and the V segment lost 4 bases, leaving 9 bases of the junction unmatched. The CDR3 has 15 amino acids.

This clone has more than one count but fewer than ten. The chain joins TRBV18 to TRBJ2-1, with a possible D match to TRBD1 (5 bases). CDR1 and CDR2 from the germline V gene are KGHSH and LQKENI. The CDR3 spans 15 residues. Trimming stripped 2 bases from V and 2 bases from J, with 10 bases between. The CDR3 sequence is CASSPSPTAYNEQFF. The CDR3 DNA sequence: TGTGCCAGCTCACCATCCCCGACAGCCTACAATGAGCAGTTCTTC.

CDR3 amino acids: CATSDPGQGDEQYF. The CDR3 DNA sequence: TGTGCCACCAGTGATCCGGGACAGGGGGACGAGCAGTACTTC. This rearrangement joins TRBV24-1 to TRBJ2-7; 11 bases match TRBD1. Germline loops: CDR1 KGHDR, CDR2 SFDVKD. With 3 bases clipped from V and 5 bases from J, the junction kept 2 bases outside the gene matches. CDR3 length: 14 amino acids.

The chain has TRBV10-3 and TRBJ2-1; 12 nucleotides align to TRBD1. The CDR3 sequence is 13 residues long. With V trimmed by 9 bases and J by 8 bases, 5 bases remained unmatched. Germline V gives CDR1 ENHRY, CDR2 SYGVKD. Written as DNA, the CDR3 is TGTGCCATGGGACAGGGGGCTTTGGATGAGCAGTTCTTC. Translating gives CAMGQGALDEQFF.

The chain couples TRBV2 to TRBJ2-7; D remains ambiguous. Germline V gives CDR1 SNHLY, CDR2 FYNNEI. Between the trimmed V and J ends, which lost 4 bases and 1 base, there was a span of 5 bases. The CDR3 covers 12 residues. CDR3 sequence reads: CASSGLSYEQYF. The CDR3 nucleotides are TGTGCCAGCAGTGGACTGTCCTACGAGCAGTACTTC.

Regarding this clone: The sample contains more than one DNA sequence encoding this CDR3. This chain joins TRBV4-3 and TRBJ2-5, with a tentative D call TRBD2 (6 bases). This CDR3 is 14 amino acids long. V lost 0 bases and J 5 bases, leaving 10 bases between the germline ends. CDR1 and CDR2 (germline): LGHNA, YSLEER. In DNA, the CDR3 is TGCGCCAGCAGCCAAGATACTAGCCGGGAGACCCAGTACTTC. Its translation is CASSQDTSRETQYF.

The chain links TRBV6-2 or TRBV6-3 to TRBJ2-1; TRBD1 matches at 7 bases. The J segment lost 7 bases and the V segment lost 5 bases, leaving 11 bases of the junction unmatched. From germline, CDR1 is MNHEY and CDR2 SVGEGT. The CDR3 length is 15 residues. The CDR3 sequence is CASSPTGQPWNEQFF. The CDR3 nucleotides are TGTGCCAGCAGTCCAACGGGACAGCCCTGGAATGAGCAGTTCTTC.

The gene calls are TRBV18 and TRBJ1-2; D ambiguous. The CDR3 length is 14 residues. The germline V gene encodes CDR1 KGHSH and CDR2 LQKENI. The V end lost 1 base, the J end lost 7 bases, and 13 bases lay between the germline ends. The CDR3 sequence is CASSPLTRDTGYTF. The CDR3 bases are TGTGCCAGCTCACCACTTACCCGCGACACTGGCTACACCTTC.

The rearrangement uses TRBV2 and TRBJ1-6, with 7 bases fitting TRBD1. Germline assignment: CDR1 SNHLY and CDR2 FYNNEI. After removal of 7 bases from V and 0 bases from J, the junction contained 9 bases not matched to a gene. The CDR3 sequence is 17 residues long. Written as DNA, the CDR3 is TGTGCCAGCACCCCGGGACAGCTTAGCTCCTATAATTCACCCCTCCACTTT. Translated, it gives CASTPGQLSSYNSPLHF.

The V call is TRBV19, the J call TRBJ1-1, with D possibly TRBD1 on 6 matching bases. The CDR3 runs to 15 residues. V was trimmed by 4 bases and J by 3 bases, leaving 15 bases between them. The germline V gene encodes CDR1 LNHDA and CDR2 SQIVND (reference sequence). CDR3 sequence: CASSSRGGLHTEAFF. The DNA of the CDR3 is TGTGCCAGTAGTAGCAGGGGTGGTCTTCACACTGAAGCTTTCTTT.

In its sample, this clone was seen a few times. The chain combines TRBV7-2 with TRBJ2-7; a weak D match, TRBD2 (5 bases). The length of the CDR3 is 15 residues. Germline V CDR1 and CDR2: SGHTA, FQGNSA. The V end was cut by 5 bases, the J end by 3 bases, with 17 bases between. The CDR3 DNA reads as TGTGCCAGCAGCCCCTCCGCGGGCGAGTTCTACGAGCAGTACTTC. It is translated as CASSPSAGEFYEQYF. Supplemented by reference TRBV7-2 and TRBJ2-7, the full variable domain reads GAGVSQSPSNKVTEKGKDVELRCDPISGHTALYWYRQSLGQGLEFLIYFQGNSAPDKSGLPSDRFSAERTGGSVSTLTIQRTQQEDSAVYLCASSPSAGEFYEQYFGPGTRLTVT.

This clone was seen once. The gene calls are TRBV11-2 and TRBJ2-1; D is ambiguous. Germline-derived CDR1 and CDR2 are SGHAT and FQNNGV. The V end was cut by 1 base, the J end by 4 bases, with 8 bases between. The CDR3 totals 14 residues. This CDR3 reads CASSLGQAYNEQFF. In nucleotides, the CDR3 is TGTGCCAGCAGCTTAGGCCAGGCGTACAATGAGCAGTTCTTC.

The rearrangement joins TRBV7-8 to TRBJ1-1; no definite D call. Trimming cost V 5 bases and J 2 bases, with 12 bases left between them. The CDR3 consists of 14 residues. Germline CDR1 SGHVS, CDR2 FQNEAQ. As DNA, the CDR3 is TGTGCCAGCAGCGGGAGAATACCTAACACTGAAGCTTTCTTT. Translated: CASSGRIPNTEAFF.

The gene calls are TRBV15 and TRBJ1-2, with TRBD1 identical over 8 bases. CDR1 and CDR2 from the germline V gene are LNHNV and YYDKDF (reference sequence). The CDR3 sequence is 15 residues long. V lost 3 bases to trimming and J lost 3 bases; unmatched junction nucleotides: 6. In DNA form, the CDR3 reads TGTGCCACCAGCAGTGGGACAGGAGATCACTATGGCTACACCTTC. As protein: CATSSGTGDHYGYTF.

The J gene is TRBJ1-2, the V gene TRBV28, with D possibly being TRBD1 (6 bases). The CDR3 runs to 15 residues. Trimming cost V 5 bases and J 10 bases, with 23 bases left between them. CDR1 and CDR2 (germline): MDHEN, SYDVKM. The CDR3: CASSQGTPSGNVYTF. The CDR3 DNA reads as TGTGCCAGCAGTCAAGGGACACCATCGGGTAATGTCTACACCTTC.

CDR3 amino acids: CASSSPEGYNSPLHF. CDR3 DNA sequence: TGTGCCAGCAGCTCTCCGGAGGGGTATAATTCACCCCTCCACTTT. The gene calls are TRBV5-6 and TRBJ1-6, with a possible D match to TRBD1 (5 bases). V lost 3 bases, J lost 4 bases, and 11 bases lay in between. The germline CDR1 and CDR2 sequences are SGHDT and YYEEEE. This CDR3 has 15 amino acids.

V is TRBV4-1 and J is TRBJ1-5, with a possible D match to TRBD1 (6 bases). The CDR3 runs 15 residues. Germline V CDR1 and CDR2: MGHRA, YSYEKL. The germline V and J ends were trimmed by 1 base and 4 bases, with 11 bases remaining between them. The CDR3 DNA sequence: TGCGCCAGCAGCCAAGCGCAGGGGCGTAATCAGCCCCAGCATTTT. Translation: CASSQAQGRNQPQHF.

This sequence joins TRBV19 and TRBJ1-5; D might be TRBD1 (5 bases). Germline V gene data show CDR1 as LNHDA and CDR2 as SQIVND (reference sequence). The CDR3 has 12 residues. The germline V and J ends were trimmed by 4 bases and 6 bases, with 7 bases remaining between them. The CDR3 DNA reads TGTGCCAGTAGTAGGGGGGTTCAGCCCCAGCATTTT. This codes for CASSRGVQPQHF.

This chain uses TRBV28 with TRBJ2-1; 9 nucleotides align to TRBD2. The CDR3 runs 16 residues. The ends lost 6 bases at V and 4 bases at J; junction bases unmatched: 10. Germline V CDR1 and CDR2: MDHEN, SYDVKM. The CDR3 sequence: CASSPAGTSRYNEQFF. The CDR3 coding sequence is TGTGCCAGCAGCCCTGCCGGGACTAGCAGGTACAATGAGCAGTTCTTC.

The chain links TRBV18 to TRBJ2-5, with a tentative D call TRBD2 (5 bases). Germline CDR1 KGHSH, CDR2 LQKENI. The V gene lost 1 base and the J gene lost 5 bases, with 8 bases spanning the gap. The CDR3 is made up of 13 amino acids. The CDR3 here is CASSPQGVETQYF. DNA for the CDR3: TGTGCCAGCTCACCACAGGGAGTCGAGACCCAGTACTTC.

This chain joins TRBV27 and TRBJ2-1, with TRBD2 as a possible D gene (7 bases). Looked up from germline, CDR1 is MNHEY and CDR2 is SMNVEV (reference sequence). V was trimmed by 3 bases and J by 10 bases, leaving 19 bases between them. This CDR3 region has 15 residues. The CDR3: CASSFRRGGGVEQFF. DNA for the CDR3: TGTGCCAGCAGTTTCCGGAGGGGGGGCGGCGTGGAGCAGTTCTTC.

The V call is TRBV7-2, the J call TRBJ1-6, with a possible D match to TRBD1 (5 bases). Trimming removed 6 bases from V and 1 base from J, with 13 bases in between. CDR1 is SGHTA, CDR2 FQGNSA, per germline. This CDR3 is 16 amino acids long. The CDR3 sequence is CASRLGGVSYNSPLHF. The CDR3 DNA is TGTGCCAGCAGACTCGGGGGTGTGTCCTATAATTCACCCCTCCACTTT.